This T cell receptor beta chain was captured by sequencing in a study of glioma-infiltrating T cells. The iRepertoire nested amplicon-rescue multiplex PCR amplified TCR alpha and beta CDR3s from RNA. One entry per CDR3 protein results from TCRdb running MiXCR on the multiplex PCR reads. The sample lists about 180,000 distinct CDR3 sequences; around 40% were seen once. This clonotype was recorded at least ten times. Trimming shortened V by 4 bases and J by 4 bases, and 5 bases separated the two germline ends. CDR3 length equals 11 residues. The V gene's germline CDR1 is SNHLY and CDR2 FYNNEI. The origin of this receptor is a human donor with low-grade glioma or glioblastoma, undergoing nonglioma brain surgery, or in good health (not recorded which). The material sequenced was glioma tissue, nonneoplastic brain tissue, or PBMCs (not recorded which). The chain combines TRBV2 with TRBJ2-7; maybe TRBD2 (5 bases). This chain's CDR3 is CASSAGYEQYF. As DNA, the CDR3 is TGTGCCAGCAGTGCGGGATACGAGCAGTACTTC.